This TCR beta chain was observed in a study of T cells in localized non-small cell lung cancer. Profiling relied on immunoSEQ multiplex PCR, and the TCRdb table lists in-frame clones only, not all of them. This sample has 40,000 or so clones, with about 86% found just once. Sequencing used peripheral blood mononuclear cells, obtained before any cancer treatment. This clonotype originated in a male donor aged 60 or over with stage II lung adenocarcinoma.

Here the CDR3 DNA reads TGTGCCAGCACCCACCGGGCAGGGCGCGGCTACACCTTC. Protein: CASTHRAGRGYTF. The gene calls are TRBV5-6 and TRBJ1-2, with D perhaps matching TRBD1 (5 bases). The CDR3 covers 13 residues. Per germline, CDR1 SGHDT and CDR2 YYEEEE. Trimming left V 6 bases short and J 8 bases short, with 17 bases between. Based on the CDR3 plus reference TRBV5-6 and TRBJ1-2, the full variable domain is DAGVTQSPTHLIKTRGQQVTLRCSPKSGHDTVSWYQQALGQGPQFIFQYYEEEERQRGNFPDRFSGHQFPNYSSELNVNALLLGDSALYLCASTHRAGRGYTFGSGTRLTVV.